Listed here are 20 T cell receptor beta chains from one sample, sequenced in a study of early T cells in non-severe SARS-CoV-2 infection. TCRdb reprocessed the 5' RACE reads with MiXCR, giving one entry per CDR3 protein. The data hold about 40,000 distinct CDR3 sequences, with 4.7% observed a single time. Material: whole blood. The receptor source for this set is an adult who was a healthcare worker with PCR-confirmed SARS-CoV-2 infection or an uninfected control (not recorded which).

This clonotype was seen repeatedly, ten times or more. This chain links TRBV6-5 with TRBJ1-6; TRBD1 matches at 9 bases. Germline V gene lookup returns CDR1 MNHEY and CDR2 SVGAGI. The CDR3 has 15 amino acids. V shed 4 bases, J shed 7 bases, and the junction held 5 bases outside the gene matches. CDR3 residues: CASSSTGTGNSPLHF. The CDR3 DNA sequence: TGTGCCAGCAGTTCTACCGGGACAGGGAATTCACCCCTCCACTTT.

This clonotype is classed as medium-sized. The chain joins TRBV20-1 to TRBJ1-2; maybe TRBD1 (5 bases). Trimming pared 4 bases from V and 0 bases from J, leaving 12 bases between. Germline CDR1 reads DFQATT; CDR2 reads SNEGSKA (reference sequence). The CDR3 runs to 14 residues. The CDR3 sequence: CSAKPRTTNYGYTF. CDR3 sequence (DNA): TGCAGTGCTAAACCTCGGACAACTAACTATGGCTACACCTTC.

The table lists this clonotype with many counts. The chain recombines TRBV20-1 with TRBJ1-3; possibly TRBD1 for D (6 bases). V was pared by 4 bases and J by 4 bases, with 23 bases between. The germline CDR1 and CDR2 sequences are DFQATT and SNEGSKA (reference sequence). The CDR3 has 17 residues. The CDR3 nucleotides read TGCAGTGCTACAACCCAAGAGACAGGAAAATTGGGAAACACCATATATTTT. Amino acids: CSATTQETGKLGNTIYF.

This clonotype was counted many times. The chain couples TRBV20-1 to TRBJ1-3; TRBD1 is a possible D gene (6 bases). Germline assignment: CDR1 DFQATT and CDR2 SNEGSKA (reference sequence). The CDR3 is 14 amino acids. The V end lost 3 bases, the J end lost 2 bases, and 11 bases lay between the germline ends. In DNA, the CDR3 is TGCAGTGCTAGGGAAGGGGGAACTGGAAACACCATATATTTT. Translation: CSAREGGTGNTIYF.

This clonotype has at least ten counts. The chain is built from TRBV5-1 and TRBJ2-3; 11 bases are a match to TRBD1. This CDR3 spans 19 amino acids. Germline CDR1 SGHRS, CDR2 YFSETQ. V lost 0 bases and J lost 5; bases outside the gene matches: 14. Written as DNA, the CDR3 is TGCGCCAGCAGCTTGGTGGTCAGGACAGGGGGCGCGCGGCAAGATACGCAGTATTTT. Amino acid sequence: CASSLVVRTGGARQDTQYF.

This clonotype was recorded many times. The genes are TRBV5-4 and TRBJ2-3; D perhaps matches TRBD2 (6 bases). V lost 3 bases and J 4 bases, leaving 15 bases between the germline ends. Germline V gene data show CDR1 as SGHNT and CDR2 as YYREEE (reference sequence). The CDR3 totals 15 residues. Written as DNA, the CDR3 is TGTGCCAGCAGCTACGGGACTGGGGGACCAGATACGCAGTATTTT. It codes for CASSYGTGGPDTQYF.

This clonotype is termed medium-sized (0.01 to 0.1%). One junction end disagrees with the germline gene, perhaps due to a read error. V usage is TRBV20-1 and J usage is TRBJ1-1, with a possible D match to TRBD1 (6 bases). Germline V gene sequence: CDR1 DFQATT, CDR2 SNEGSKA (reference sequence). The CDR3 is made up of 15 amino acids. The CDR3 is CSASELQGSNTEVFF. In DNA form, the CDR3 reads TGCAGTGCATCGGAGCTACAGGGATCGAACACTGAAGTTTTCTTT.

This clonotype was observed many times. The CDR3 coding sequence is TGCAGTGCCCCGACGGGTTACTACAATGAGCAGTTCTTC. Its protein product is CSAPTGYYNEQFF. The chain couples TRBV20-1 to TRBJ2-1; no clear D gene. This CDR3 is 13 amino acids long. The ends were cut back, 6 bases at V and 3 bases at J, with 12 bases in the middle. Germline V CDR1 and CDR2: DFQATT, SNEGSKA (reference sequence).

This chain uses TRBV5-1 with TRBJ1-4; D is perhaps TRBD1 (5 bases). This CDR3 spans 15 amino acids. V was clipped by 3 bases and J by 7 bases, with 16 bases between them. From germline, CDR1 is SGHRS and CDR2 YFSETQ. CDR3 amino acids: CASSSGTQRGEKLFF. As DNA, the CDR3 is TGCGCCAGCAGCTCGGGGACTCAAAGAGGTGAAAAACTGTTTTTT.

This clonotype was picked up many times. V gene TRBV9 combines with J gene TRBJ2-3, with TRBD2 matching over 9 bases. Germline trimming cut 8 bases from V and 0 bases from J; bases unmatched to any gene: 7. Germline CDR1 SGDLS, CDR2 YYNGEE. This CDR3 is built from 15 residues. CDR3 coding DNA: TGTGCCAGTTCTGAACTAGCGGGCAGCACAGATACGCAGTATTTT. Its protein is CASSELAGSTDTQYF.

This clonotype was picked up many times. Here the CDR3 DNA reads TGTGCCAGCAGCCAAGAACTTGTTTCCGGGGAGCTGTTTTTT. It encodes CASSQELVSGELFF. This chain uses TRBV3-1 with TRBJ2-2; no clear D gene. V was clipped by 0 bases and J by 6 bases, with 8 bases between them. In germline, CDR1 is LGHDT, CDR2 YNNKEL (reference sequence). This CDR3 contains 14 residues.

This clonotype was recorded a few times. The CDR3 spells CASSVGPAGGPVQYF. The CDR3, as DNA: TGTGCCAGCAGCGTAGGCCCAGCGGGGGGGCCGGTGCAGTACTTC. This rearrangement joins TRBV9 to TRBJ2-7; 10 bases match TRBD2. With V trimmed by 0 bases and J by 9 bases, 9 bases remained unmatched. The germline V gene has CDR1 SGDLS and CDR2 YYNGEE. The length of the CDR3 is 15 residues.

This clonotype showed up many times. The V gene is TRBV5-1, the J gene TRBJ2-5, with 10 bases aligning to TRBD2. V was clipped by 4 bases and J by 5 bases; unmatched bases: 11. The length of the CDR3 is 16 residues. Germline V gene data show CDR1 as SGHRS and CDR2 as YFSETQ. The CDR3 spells CASSVSGGAGVETQYF. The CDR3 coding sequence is TGCGCCAGCAGCGTAAGCGGGGGGGCCGGTGTGGAGACCCAGTACTTC. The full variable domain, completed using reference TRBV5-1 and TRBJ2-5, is KAGVTQTPRYLIKTRGQQVTLSCSPISGHRSVSWYQQTPGQGLQFLFEYFSETQRNKGNFPGRFSGRQFSNSRSEMNVSTLELGDSALYLCASSVSGGAGVETQYFGPGTRLLVL.

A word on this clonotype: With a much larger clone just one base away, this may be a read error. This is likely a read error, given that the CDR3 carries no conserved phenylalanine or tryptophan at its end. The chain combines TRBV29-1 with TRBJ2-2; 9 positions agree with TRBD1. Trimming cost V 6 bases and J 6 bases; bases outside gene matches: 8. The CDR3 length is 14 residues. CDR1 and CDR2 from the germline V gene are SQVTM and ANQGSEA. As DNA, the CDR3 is TGCAGCGTCACCGGGACAGGGTGGTCCGGGGAGCTGTTTTCT. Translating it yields CSVTGTGWSGELFS.

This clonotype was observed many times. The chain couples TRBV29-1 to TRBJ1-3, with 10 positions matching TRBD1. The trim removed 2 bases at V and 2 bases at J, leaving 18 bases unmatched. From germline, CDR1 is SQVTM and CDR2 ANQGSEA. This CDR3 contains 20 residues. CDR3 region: CSVELQKESDRGEAGNTIYF. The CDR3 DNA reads TGCAGCGTTGAATTACAAAAAGAATCGGACAGGGGGGAAGCTGGAAACACCATATATTTT.

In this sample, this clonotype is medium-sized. The CDR3: CAWSVRLGDTEAFF. CDR3 in DNA: TGTGCCTGGAGTGTCCGTCTGGGGGACACTGAAGCTTTCTTT. V usage is TRBV30 and J usage is TRBJ1-1, with a tentative D call TRBD1 (5 bases). CDR1 GTSNPN and CDR2 SVGIG come from the germline V gene (reference sequence). V was shortened by 0 bases and J by 3 bases, with 11 bases between the two germline ends. This CDR3 has 14 residues.

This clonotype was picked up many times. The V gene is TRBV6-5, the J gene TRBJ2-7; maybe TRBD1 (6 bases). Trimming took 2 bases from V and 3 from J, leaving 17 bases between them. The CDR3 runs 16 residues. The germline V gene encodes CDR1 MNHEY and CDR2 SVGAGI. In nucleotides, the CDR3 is TGTGCCAGCAGTTACCAACCGGGGACATCCCACTACGAGCAGTACTTC. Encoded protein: CASSYQPGTSHYEQYF.

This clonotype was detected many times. In DNA, the CDR3 is TGTGCCAGCAGCCGACAGGGTGTGAACGAAAAACTGTTTTTT. Its translation: CASSRQGVNEKLFF. V is TRBV7-9 and J is TRBJ1-4; 7 bases are shared with TRBD1. This CDR3 spans 14 amino acids. The V gene's germline CDR1 is SEHNR and CDR2 FQNEAQ (reference sequence). The trim removed 5 bases at V and 8 bases at J, leaving 8 bases unmatched.

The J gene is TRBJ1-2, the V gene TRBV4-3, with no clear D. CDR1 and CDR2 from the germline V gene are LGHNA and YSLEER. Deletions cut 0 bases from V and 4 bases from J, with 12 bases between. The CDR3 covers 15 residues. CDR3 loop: CASSQDPESPYGYTF. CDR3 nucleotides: TGCGCCAGCAGCCAAGATCCAGAGAGTCCCTATGGCTACACCTTC.

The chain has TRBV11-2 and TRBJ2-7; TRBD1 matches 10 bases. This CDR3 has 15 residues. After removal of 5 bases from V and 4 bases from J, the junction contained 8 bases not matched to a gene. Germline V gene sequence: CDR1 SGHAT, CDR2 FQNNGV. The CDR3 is CASSLNWDRGYEQYF. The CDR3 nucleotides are TGTGCCAGCAGCCTAAATTGGGACAGGGGATACGAGCAGTACTTC.